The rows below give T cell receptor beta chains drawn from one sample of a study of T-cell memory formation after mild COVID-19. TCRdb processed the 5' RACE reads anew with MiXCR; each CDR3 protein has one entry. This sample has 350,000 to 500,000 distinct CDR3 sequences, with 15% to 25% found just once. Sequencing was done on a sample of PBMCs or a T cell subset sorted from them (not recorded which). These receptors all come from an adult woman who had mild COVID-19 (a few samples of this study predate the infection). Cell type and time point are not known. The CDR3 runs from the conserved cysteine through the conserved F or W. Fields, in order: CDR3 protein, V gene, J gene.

CASSYSRGTHTYEQYF	TRBV6-6	TRBJ2-7
CSANGLAGVNEQFF	TRBV20-1	TRBJ2-1
CASSHRRGGVGTEAFF	TRBV14	TRBJ1-1
CASSPRDRGEQYF	TRBV27	TRBJ2-7
CASSQPPGLAATDTQYF	TRBV7-2	TRBJ2-3
CASSQQGLNTEAFF	TRBV12-3/TRBV12-4	TRBJ1-1
CASSASVGLGAGELFF	TRBV9	TRBJ2-2
CASSKTGRNTGELFF	TRBV6-2/TRBV6-3	TRBJ2-2
CSVLGGLGRLETQYF	TRBV29-1	TRBJ2-5
CSARPIVAEAIADEQFF	TRBV20-1	TRBJ2-1
CASSSGTSGRAGETQYF	TRBV7-2	TRBJ2-5
CAISESGRGNTEAFF	TRBV10-3	TRBJ1-1
CASSYKPGQLYGYTF	TRBV6-2/TRBV6-3	TRBJ1-2
CSAEGRSNEQFF	TRBV29-1	TRBJ2-1
CASSLIPQRDGYNEQFF	TRBV7-8	TRBJ2-1
CASSPQSGIYNEQFF	TRBV2	TRBJ2-1
CASSQRTSGGDRYETQYF	TRBV4-1	TRBJ2-5
CAWSGWGRTDTQYF	TRBV30	TRBJ2-3
CASSPLITAYEQYF	TRBV5-5	TRBJ2-7
CASSPEGRSTDTQYF	TRBV5-1	TRBJ2-3